This T cell receptor beta chain derives from a study of CD8+CD57+ T cells in acquired aplastic anemia. Trimming left V 1 base short and J 0 bases short, with 14 bases between. CDR1 and CDR2 (germline): SGHDT, YYEEEE. The CDR3 is 18 amino acids. Profiles of TCR beta VDJ and CDR3 were generated from a genomic DNA template. TCRdb reprocessed the reads with MiXCR, giving one entry per CDR3 protein. Of 200,000 to 250,000 distinct CDR3 sequences in the sample, 34% were seen once. Study conclusions and caveats: Patients shared about 30 CD8+ CDR3 sequences with controls.

A remark on this clonotype: The antigen is unknown.

The sequence came from a human donor in good health, serving as a control. Sample: sorted CD4+, CD8+, or CD8+CD57+ T cells (not recorded which) from PBMCs. The rearrangement links TRBV5-6 to TRBJ2-6, with unresolved D. Written as DNA, the CDR3 is TGTGCCAGCAGCTTGAAATTTCCCCCTATCTCTGGGGCCAACGTCCTGACTTTC. As protein: CASSLKFPPISGANVLTF.